The rows below give T cell receptor beta chains drawn from one sample of a study of regulatory T cells in long-lasting Graves disease. TCRdb used MiXCR to reprocess the multiplex PCR reads, holding one entry per CDR3 protein. Among fewer than 550,000 distinct CDR3 sequences listed, 20% to 25% were seen once. Sequenced material: peripheral blood mononuclear cells (PBMCs), taken when the disease was refractory, from a patient treated with antithyroid drugs. These receptors all stem from a female donor with Graves disease. Each CDR3 is given without its conserved first and last residue.

TRBV7-2,TRBJ2-5,ASRERLGPPGAEETQY
TRBV9,TRBJ2-7,ASSVDFSSSYEQY
TRBV12-3/TRBV12-4,TRBJ2-3,ASRVAGLADTQY
TRBV20-1,TRBJ2-1,SAQRWEGWGNEQF
TRBV6-1,TRBJ2-3,ASSTDTRTDTQY
TRBV14,TRBJ2-7,ASSPQYDEQY
TRBV7-2,TRBJ2-3,ASSSSGTRADTQY
TRBV20-1,TRBJ2-2,SARVLAGNTGELF
TRBV9,TRBJ1-2,ASSVGEQRGYT
TRBV7-6,TRBJ2-7,ASSLDPPSEQY
TRBV7-9,TRBJ2-7,ASSLGQRLDYEQY
TRBV20-1,TRBJ1-2,SARDTRQNYGYT
TRBV5-8,TRBJ1-5,ASSLEAGNQPQH
TRBV19,TRBJ1-1,ASSTEGALNTEAF
TRBV2,TRBJ2-5,ASSEQGVVNQETQY
TRBV11-2,TRBJ2-7,ASSLDGGQGYEQY
TRBV20-1,TRBJ2-5,SAQREGRETQY
TRBV6-5,TRBJ2-7,ASSYSTSGGHEQY
TRBV19,TRBJ1-1,ASSPTVGAEAF
TRBV7-2,TRBJ2-3,ASSLAPGTSTDTQY
TRBV6-2/TRBV6-3,TRBJ2-5,ASSARPGAPPETQY
TRBV27,TRBJ2-6,ASSLLSAYSGANVLT
TRBV12-3/TRBV12-4,TRBJ2-3,ASSSRAGDTDTQY
TRBV12-3/TRBV12-4,TRBJ2-7,ASSLGGFYRNEQY
TRBV12-3/TRBV12-4,TRBJ1-1,ASRASEAF
TRBV28,TRBJ1-6,ASSFPDVGPSPLH
TRBV28,TRBJ2-5,ASSYIGQGLQETQY
TRBV3-1,TRBJ2-2,ASSPFDRGLTGELF
TRBV11-2,TRBJ1-1,ASSLGKGVSWNTEAF
TRBV30,TRBJ1-1,AWSNYVTEAF
TRBV6-1,TRBJ2-7,AVRRGSYEQY
TRBV28,TRBJ1-4,ASSLLTGGNEKLF
TRBV7-2,TRBJ2-7,ASSLVWAGSEQY
TRBV19,TRBJ2-5,ASSDHRGPGETQY
TRBV28,TRBJ1-5,ASSFRVGQGILGNQPQH
TRBV20-1,TRBJ1-4,SAEGQGELGV
TRBV20-1,TRBJ2-7,SARAGGRDFLGYEQY
TRBV28,TRBJ2-5,ASSLFRTQETQY
TRBV2,TRBJ2-3,ASSTGQSTDTQY
TRBV28,TRBJ2-1,ASSFGAYNEQF
TRBV2,TRBJ1-2,ASSERALSLSPSYGYT
TRBV28,TRBJ1-1,ASSFRGSEAF
TRBV7-2,TRBJ1-5,ASSPVGQNNQPQH
TRBV5-6,TRBJ1-4,ASSEGIESKRELF
TRBV28,TRBJ1-1,ASSRDRDNTEAF
TRBV28,TRBJ2-7,ASRGTGGEQY
TRBV27,TRBJ2-7,ASRPAGGWTYEQY
TRBV7-2,TRBJ2-7,ASSFQAGGYEQY
TRBV2,TRBJ1-2,AIGPQLTYGYT
TRBV27,TRBJ2-7,ASRPRGGSGYEQY
TRBV6-1,TRBJ2-5,ASSGTAPPETQY